The T cell receptor beta chain under discussion was sequenced for a study of blood T cell repertoires in COVID-19. Study-wide context: Sites across the United States, Italy and Spain contributed samples from acute and convalescent COVID-19. PBMCs, B-cell-depleted T cells, or T cells were the source of the cDNA or gDNA that made up the material.

The CDR3 extends over 15 amino acids. From germline, CDR1 is LGHNA and CDR2 YSLEER. The V and J ends lost 1 base and 6 bases respectively, with 12 bases between them. Authors' analysis steps: It was from reference gene primer amplification that nucleated cell counts were estimated. Assay used: immunoSEQ multiplex PCR; TCRdb lists only in-frame clones, some missing. V, J and clone size were drawn from that table, and D and trimming were deduced from the DNA. The sample consists of more than 300,000 clones, about four fifths of them appearing once. The V and J genes are TRBV4-3 and TRBJ2-2; D perhaps matches TRBD2 (5 bases). Sequencing was carried out using peripheral blood. This TCR was recovered from a woman aged 45-65 years with acute or convalescent COVID-19. DNA of the CDR3: TGCGCCAGCAGCCAAGTCCGAGGGAATGCCGGGGAGCTGTTTTTT. This codes for CASSQVRGNAGELFF.